The 6 T cell receptor beta chains listed next were all sequenced from one sample in a study of shared T cell receptors in the human thymus. Here immunoSEQ multiplex PCR was the method, and the copy in TCRdb shows in-frame clones only, minus some. The table has 640,000 or so clones, 87% seen once; the top ten hold 0.009% to 0.0095%. These data also formed part of another study, on human thymus T cells.

The sample comprised thymocytes. Receptors were obtained from a boy under two years old with a congenital heart defect.

This rearrangement joins TRBV27 to TRBJ2-7; 10 nucleotides match TRBD1. Germline CDR1 and CDR2: MNHEY and SMNVEV (reference sequence). Losses at the gene ends were 8 bases for V and 3 bases for J; bases not matched to a gene: 10. This CDR3 contains 15 residues. The CDR3 loop is CASCQPGQGIYEQYF. The CDR3 DNA is TGTGCCAGCTGTCAACCGGGACAGGGGATCTACGAGCAGTACTTC.

The rearrangement links TRBV7-2 to TRBJ1-5; 10 bases map to TRBD1. In germline, CDR1 is SGHTA, CDR2 FQGNSA. This CDR3 has 19 residues. The trim removed 5 bases at V and 2 bases at J, leaving 15 bases unmatched. The CDR3 nucleotides read TGTGCCAGCAGCCCCTTGACAGGGGGCGCCGATAGTGGCAATCAGCCCCAGCATTTT. Translated, it gives CASSPLTGGADSGNQPQHF.

The chain couples TRBV5-1 to TRBJ2-7, with TRBD2 identical over 12 bases. Germline lookup yields CDR1 SGHRS and CDR2 YFSETQ. This CDR3 region has 16 residues. Trimming cost V 0 bases and J 5 bases; bases outside gene matches: 6. The CDR3 protein is CASSLGTSGDGNEQYF. The CDR3 DNA reads TGCGCCAGCAGCTTGGGGACTAGCGGGGATGGGAACGAGCAGTACTTC.

The CDR3 DNA reads as TGTGCCAGCAGCTTGGACCCGGACATCTTAGAGCAGTACTTC. Translated, it gives CASSLDPDILEQYF. The chain carries TRBV5-4 and TRBJ2-7, with D possibly matching TRBD1 (5 bases). Germline V gives CDR1 SGHNT, CDR2 YYREEE (reference sequence). Deletions cut 0 bases from V and 7 bases from J, with 14 bases between. There are 14 residues in the CDR3.

The chain couples TRBV6-1 to TRBJ1-2; TRBD1 aligns across 8 bases. CDR1 MNHNS and CDR2 SASEGT come from the germline V gene. With 2 bases clipped from V and 8 bases from J, the junction kept 16 bases outside the gene matches. The CDR3 sequence is 17 residues long. CDR3 in DNA: TGTGCCAGCAGTGAAAGTAGGTCCGATACAGGGGGAGTCGGCTACACCTTC. Translation: CASSESRSDTGGVGYTF.

The J gene is TRBJ2-5, the V gene TRBV28, with TRBD2 matching 9 bases. Germline loops: CDR1 MDHEN, CDR2 SYDVKM. This CDR3 comprises 17 residues. V lost 4 bases to trimming and J lost 5 bases; unmatched junction nucleotides: 14. CDR3 residues: CASSSLKVGGRGETQYF. The CDR3, as DNA: TGTGCCAGCAGTTCCCTCAAGGTGGGCGGGAGGGGGGAGACCCAGTACTTC.